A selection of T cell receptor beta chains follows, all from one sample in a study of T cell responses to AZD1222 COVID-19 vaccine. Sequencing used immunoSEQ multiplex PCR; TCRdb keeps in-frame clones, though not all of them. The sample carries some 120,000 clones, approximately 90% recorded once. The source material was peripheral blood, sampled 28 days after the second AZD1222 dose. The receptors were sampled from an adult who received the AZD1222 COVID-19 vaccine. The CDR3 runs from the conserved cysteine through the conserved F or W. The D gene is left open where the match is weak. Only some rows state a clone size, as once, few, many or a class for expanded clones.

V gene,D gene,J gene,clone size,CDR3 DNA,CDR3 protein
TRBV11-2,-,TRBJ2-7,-,TGTGCCAGCAGCTTAGAGACCGCCTACTACGAGCAGTACTTC,CASSLETAYYEQYF
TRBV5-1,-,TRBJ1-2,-,TGCGCCAGCAGGTCCAGCCCCCTTGGTGGCTACACCTTC,CASRSSPLGGYTF
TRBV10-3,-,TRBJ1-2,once,TGTGCCATCAGTGAGTACGGGGGGCGCGACTATGGCTACACCTTC,CAISEYGGRDYGYTF
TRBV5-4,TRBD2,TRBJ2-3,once,TGTGCCAGCAGCCAGAGCGGGGGGGCCGCGGATACGCAGTATTTT,CASSQSGGAADTQYF
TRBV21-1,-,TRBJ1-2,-,TGTGCCAGCATACTCAGGAGGGACAGGGCCCACTATGGCTACACCTTC,CASILRRDRAHYGYTF
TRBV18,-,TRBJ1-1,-,TGTGCCAGCTCGTACGGGAACACTGAAGCTTTCTTT,CASSYGNTEAFF
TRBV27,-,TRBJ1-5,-,TGTGCCAGCAGGGCGGGAGGTGAGTATCAGCCCCAGCATTTT,CASRAGGEYQPQHF
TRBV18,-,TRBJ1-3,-,TGTGCCAGCTCACCAAAGGTAGCCCACTCTGGAAACACCATATATTTT,CASSPKVAHSGNTIYF
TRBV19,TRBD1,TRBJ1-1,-,TGTGCCAGTAGACAGGGGAGGGACACTGAAGCTTTCTTT,CASRQGRDTEAFF
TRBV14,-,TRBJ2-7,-,TGTGCCAGCAGCCATTCCAGGGGTACCTACGAGCAGTACTTC,CASSHSRGTYEQYF
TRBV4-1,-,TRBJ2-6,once,TGCGCCAGCAGCCAAGATGAAGGTACTGGGGCCAACGTCCTGACTTTC,CASSQDEGTGANVLTF
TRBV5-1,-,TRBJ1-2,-,TGCGCCAGCAGCTTGGGGGACGGCAACTATGGCTACACCTTC,CASSLGDGNYGYTF
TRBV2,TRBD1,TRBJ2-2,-,TGTGCCAGCTATCCGGGACAGGGGACCGGGGAGCTGTTTTTT,CASYPGQGTGELFF
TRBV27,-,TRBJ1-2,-,TGTGCCAGCAGAAGGGGGTGGGATGGCTACACCTTC,CASRRGWDGYTF
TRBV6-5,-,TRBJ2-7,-,TGTGCCAGCAGCTACCACGACCGGACCGACGAGCAGTACTTC,CASSYHDRTDEQYF
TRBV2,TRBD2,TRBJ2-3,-,TGTGCCAGCAGCCGGGGGCGGGGGGGCCTCACAGATACGCAGTATTTT,CASSRGRGGLTDTQYF
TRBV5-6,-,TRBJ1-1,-,TGTGCCAGCAGCTCCAGGGACACTGAAGCTTTCTTT,CASSSRDTEAFF
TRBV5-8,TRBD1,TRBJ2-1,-,TGTGCCAGCAGCCGGGGACAGGCCTACAATGAGCAGTTCTTC,CASSRGQAYNEQFF
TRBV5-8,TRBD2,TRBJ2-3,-,TGTGCCAGCAGCCTTGGGACTAGCGGGGCCACAGATACGCAGTATTTT,CASSLGTSGATDTQYF
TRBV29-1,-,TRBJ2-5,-,TGCAGCGCCGGAGGACAGCAAGAGACCCAGTACTTC,CSAGGQQETQYF
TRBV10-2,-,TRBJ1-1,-,TGCGCCAGCAGTTTATATAATAGTCAGAACACTGAAGCTTTCTTT,CASSLYNSQNTEAFF
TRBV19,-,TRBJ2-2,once,TGTGCCAGTAGACCACGGGCGAACACCGGGGAGCTGTTTTTT,CASRPRANTGELFF
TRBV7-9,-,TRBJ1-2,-,TGTGCCAGCAGCCAAAGAGGGGGGACGACTAACTATGGCTACACCTTC,CASSQRGGTTNYGYTF
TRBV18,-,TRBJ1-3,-,TGTGCCAGCTCACCCGGCCCCTCTGGAAACACCATATATTTT,CASSPGPSGNTIYF
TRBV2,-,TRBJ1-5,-,TGTGCCAGCAGTGGACTTGCGGGGGATCAGCCCCAGCATTTT,CASSGLAGDQPQHF
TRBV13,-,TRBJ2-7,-,TGTGCCAGCAGCCGCATGAGAGGAGGCTACGAGCAGTACTTC,CASSRMRGGYEQYF
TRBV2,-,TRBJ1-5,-,TGTGCCAGCAGGGGGACATCATATAGCAATCAGCCCCAGCATTTT,CASRGTSYSNQPQHF
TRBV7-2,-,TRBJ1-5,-,TGTGCCAGCAGCTTAGCGCTAGGGACTCAGCCCCAGCATTTT,CASSLALGTQPQHF
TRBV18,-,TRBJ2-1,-,TGTGCCAGCTCACAAACCCGCTCCTACAATGAGCAGTTCTTC,CASSQTRSYNEQFF
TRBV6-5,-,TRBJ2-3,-,TGTGCCAGCAGTCCCCCGTGGGGGACAGATACGCAGTATTTT,CASSPPWGTDTQYF
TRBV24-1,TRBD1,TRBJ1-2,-,TGTGCCACCAGTGACCGGGACAGGGCTGGCTACACCTTC,CATSDRDRAGYTF
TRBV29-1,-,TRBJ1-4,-,TGCAGCGTCCTTAATGAAAAACTGTTTTTT,CSVLNEKLFF
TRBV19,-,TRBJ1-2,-,TGTGCCAGTAGTGTCACACCGGGCCCTATTAGTTATGGCTACACCTTC,CASSVTPGPISYGYTF
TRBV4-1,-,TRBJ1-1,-,TGCGCCAGCAACCTCGGGACGGAGAACACTGAAGCTTTCTTT,CASNLGTENTEAFF
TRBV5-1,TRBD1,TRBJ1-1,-,TGCGCCAGCAACCCGACAGGGGAAAACACTGAAGCTTTCTTT,CASNPTGENTEAFF
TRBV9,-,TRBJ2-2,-,TGTGCCAGCAGCGCGATGAACACCGGGGAGCTGTTTTTT,CASSAMNTGELFF
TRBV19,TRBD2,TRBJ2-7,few,TGTGCCAGTATAGGTAGCGGGGACTCCTACGAGCAGTACTTC,CASIGSGDSYEQYF
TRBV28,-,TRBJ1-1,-,TGTGCCATTACAGGCAACACTGAAGCTTTCTTT,CAITGNTEAFF
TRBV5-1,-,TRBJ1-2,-,TGCGCCAGCAGCGTGGGGTCTGCCGACGGAAACTATGGCTACACCTTC,CASSVGSADGNYGYTF
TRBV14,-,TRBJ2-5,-,TGTGCCAGCAGCGGATGGGGGGAGACCCAGTACTTC,CASSGWGETQYF
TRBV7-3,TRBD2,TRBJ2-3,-,TGTGCCAGCAGCCAAGCTAGCGGGGGGCCTAATACGCAGTATTTT,CASSQASGGPNTQYF
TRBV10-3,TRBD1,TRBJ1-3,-,TGTGCCGCGCCGACAGGGAGTTTGGCTGGAAACACCATATATTTT,CAAPTGSLAGNTIYF
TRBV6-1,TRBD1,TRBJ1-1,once,TGTGCCAGCAGTGAAAGGAGGGGCAGGGGGAGAATGTCTGAAGATTTCTTT,CASSERRGRGRMSEDFF
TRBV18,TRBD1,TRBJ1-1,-,TGTGCCAGCTCAGCCGGGACAGAGACTCCGGGGGCTTTCTTT,CASSAGTETPGAFF
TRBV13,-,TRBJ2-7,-,TGTGCCAGCAGCTCGGGGGCCGACAGGGTGGCTGTAGCCTACGAGCAGTACTTC,CASSSGADRVAVAYEQYF
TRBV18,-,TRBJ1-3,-,TGTGCCAGCTCACCAGCCGGGACCGGAGAGGGAAACACCATATATTTT,CASSPAGTGEGNTIYF
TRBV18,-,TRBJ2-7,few,TGTGCCAGCTCACTTGGAAGGGACATGGTACACGAGCAGTACTTC,CASSLGRDMVHEQYF
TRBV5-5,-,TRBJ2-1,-,TGTGCCAGCAGCTTGGGACAGGCGGACGCTCGGCAGTTCTTC,CASSLGQADARQFF
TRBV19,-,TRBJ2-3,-,TGTGCCAGTAGGACCGGACAAGAAGATACGCAGTATTTT,CASRTGQEDTQYF
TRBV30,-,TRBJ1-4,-,TGTGCCTGGAGTGCAGGGGCAGTCGAAAAACTGTTTTTT,CAWSAGAVEKLFF
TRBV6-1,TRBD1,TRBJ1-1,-,TGTGCCAGCAGTGAAAGGAGACTGGACAGGGGTAACACTGAAGCTTTCTTT,CASSERRLDRGNTEAFF
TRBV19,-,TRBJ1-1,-,TGTGCCAGTAGTCCCCCAGGGCGATGGGACACTGAAGCTTTCTTT,CASSPPGRWDTEAFF
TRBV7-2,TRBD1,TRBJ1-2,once,TGTGCCAGCAGCTTAGAACAGGGGGACTACGGCTACACCTTC,CASSLEQGDYGYTF
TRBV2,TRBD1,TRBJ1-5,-,TGTGCCAGCAGTGAGCAGGGGGCTGATGGTCAGCCCCAGCATTTT,CASSEQGADGQPQHF
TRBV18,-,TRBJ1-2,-,TGTGCCAGTTCCCGAACCAACGAGGGGGGCTACACCTTC,CASSRTNEGGYTF
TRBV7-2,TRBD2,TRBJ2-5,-,TGTGCCAGCAGCTGGGGGTTGGCTAGCGGGAGTGGAGAGACCCAGTACTTC,CASSWGLASGSGETQYF
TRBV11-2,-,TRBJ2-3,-,TGTGCCAGCAGCTTAGTGGGCACGACAGATACGCAGTATTTT,CASSLVGTTDTQYF
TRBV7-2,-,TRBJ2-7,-,TGTGCCAGCAGCTTAGAACTCCCCTACGAGCAGTACTTC,CASSLELPYEQYF
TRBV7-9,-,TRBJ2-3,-,TGTGCCAGCAGCGAACTGTACAGGACGGATACGCAGTATTTT,CASSELYRTDTQYF
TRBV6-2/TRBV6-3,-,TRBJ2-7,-,TGTGCCAGCAGCCTCCCCCCCGACGAGCAGTACTTC,CASSLPPDEQYF